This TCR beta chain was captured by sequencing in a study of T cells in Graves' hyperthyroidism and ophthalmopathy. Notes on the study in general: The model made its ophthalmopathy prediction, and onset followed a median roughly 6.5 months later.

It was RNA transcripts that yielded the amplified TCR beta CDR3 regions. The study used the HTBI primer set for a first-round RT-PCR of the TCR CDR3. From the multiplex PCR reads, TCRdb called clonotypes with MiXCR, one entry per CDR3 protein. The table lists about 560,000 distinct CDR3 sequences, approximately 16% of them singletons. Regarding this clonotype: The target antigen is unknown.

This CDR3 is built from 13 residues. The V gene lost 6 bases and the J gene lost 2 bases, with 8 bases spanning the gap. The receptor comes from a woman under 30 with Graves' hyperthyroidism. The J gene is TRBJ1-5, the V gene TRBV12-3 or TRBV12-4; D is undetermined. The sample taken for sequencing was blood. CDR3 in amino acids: CASSLVRNQPQHF. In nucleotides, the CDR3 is TGTGCCAGCAGCCTTGTTCGCAATCAGCCCCAGCATTTT.